This T cell receptor beta chain is drawn from a study of control samples from healthy donors and cancer patients (dated by TCRdb to between 2020 and 2021). As to this clone: Its recognized antigen is unknown. The sample holds no much larger clone one base away, and base qualities are not on file.

To prepare the library, the immunoSEQ multiplex PCR assay was applied. TCRdb carries this immuneACCESS record with in-frame sequences only. Its versions omit some clonotypes, under half of them owing to an unresolved V gene in the studies checked, with the rest unexplained. This sample gives some 37,000 clones in total; roughly nine tenths of them show up just once. The top ten constitute more than 3% of the sample. As encoded in the germline V gene, CDR1 is MNHEY while CDR2 is SVGEGT. Between the V and J ends, shortened by 0 bases and 7 bases respectively, the junction contains 13 bases. The CDR3, cysteine through phenylalanine, is 14 amino acids long. Of the read, only the CDR3 DNA is kept; its 42 bases are in frame from base 1.

The TCR comes from a woman in her 50s in good health. The rearranged segments are TRBV6-2 or TRBV6-3 and TRBJ2-7; the D gene is perhaps TRBD1 or TRBD2, as each covers 6 bases. Sequencing used blood. In nucleotides, the sequence is TGTGCCAGCAGTTACTCGTGGGGGGCCCAAGAGCAGTACTTC. It is translated as CASSYSWGAQEQYF.